This T cell receptor (beta chain) comes out of a study of T cell repertoires in cytomegalovirus infection. For the study at large: Public signatures in TCR beta pointed to CMV infection and matching HLA type.

TCRdb re-called the reads through MiXCR, storing one row per CDR3 protein. The sample carries around 440,000 distinct CDR3 sequences, roughly 10% recorded once. This clonotype was picked up many times. With V trimmed by 0 bases and J by 2 bases, 7 bases remained unmatched. Germline CDR1 and CDR2: SGHRS and YFSETQ. This CDR3 is 16 amino acids long. Sequenced: PBMCs. The genes are TRBV5-1 and TRBJ2-7; TRBD2 aligns across 8 bases. The sequence came from a human donor in good health (CMV status not recorded). Some clones in this sample may be carry-over from other donors' samples. CDR3 sequence: CASSLVSSGSAYEQYF. The DNA for the CDR3 is TGCGCCAGCAGCTTGGTGTCGAGCGGGAGCGCCTACGAGCAGTACTTC.